Each of the 21 T cell receptor beta chains below was sequenced from the same sample in a study of human T cells and chemical hapten exposure. TCRdb reprocessed the RACE reads with MiXCR, giving one entry per CDR3 protein. The repertoire holds 55,000 to 75,000 distinct CDR3 sequences, 6.5% to 8.5% seen once, with 1.5% to 2% in the top ten. Described time point: pre-sensitization, week 0. Documented treatment: therapeutic diphenylcyclopropenone sensitization with weekly scalp DPC. The sample here was whole blood, taken in connection with sensitization to the hapten diphenylcyclopropenone (DPC). These receptors all come from a woman aged 30 to 39 with alopecia areata. Some clones in this sample may be carry-over from other donors' samples.

The rearrangement uses TRBV6-5 and TRBJ1-6; possible D gene TRBD1, 6 bases. V was clipped by 6 bases and J by 5 bases, with 14 bases between them. The CDR3 consists of 15 residues. CDR1 and CDR2 (germline): MNHEY, SVGAGI. The CDR3 region is CASSRRTEDNSPLHF. In nucleotides, the CDR3 is TGTGCCAGCAGCCGCCGGACAGAAGATAATTCACCCCTCCACTTT.

This clonotype was recorded at least ten times. V gene TRBV9 combines with J gene TRBJ1-1, with 10 bases lining up with TRBD1. After removal of 3 bases from V and 6 bases from J, the junction contained 8 bases not matched to a gene. The germline gives CDR1 SGDLS, CDR2 YYNGEE. The CDR3 consists of 15 residues. The CDR3 protein is CASSALGQGFPEAFF. The CDR3, as DNA: TGTGCCAGCAGCGCTTTGGGACAGGGGTTTCCTGAAGCTTTCTTT.

The sample holds many counts of this clonotype. The rearrangement links TRBV6-5 to TRBJ2-7; 9 bases line up with TRBD1. The V gene's germline CDR1 is MNHEY and CDR2 SVGAGI. With V trimmed by 7 bases and J by 1 base, 2 bases remained unmatched. There are 13 residues in the CDR3. The CDR3 coding sequence is TGTGCCAGCAATGGACAGGGGTCCTACGAGCAGTACTTC. This codes for CASNGQGSYEQYF.

This clonotype was recorded at least ten times. The chain recombines TRBV20-1 with TRBJ1-2; a weak D match, TRBD1 (6 bases). The V gene's germline CDR1 is DFQATT and CDR2 SNEGSKA (reference sequence). Trimming left V 6 bases short and J 7 bases short, with 18 bases between. The CDR3 covers 13 residues. CDR3 in amino acids: CSAITYRVRGYTF. The CDR3 region has the DNA TGCAGTGCCATTACATACAGGGTGCGTGGCTACACCTTC.

This clonotype has at least ten counts. V is TRBV2 and J is TRBJ1-1, with TRBD1 matching over 8 bases. J gave up 6 bases and V 8 bases, and 14 bases lay outside the gene matches. Germline V gives CDR1 SNHLY, CDR2 FYNNEI. The length of the CDR3 is 15 residues. The CDR3, as DNA: TGTGCCAGCGTCCCGGACAGGGTAGTGAGGGCTGAAGCTTTCTTT. Translating gives CASVPDRVVRAEAFF.

This clonotype was seen ten or more times. This chain connects TRBV11-2 to TRBJ1-6; TRBD1 might be the D (6 bases). The CDR3 totals 15 residues. V lost 2 bases to trimming and J lost 2 bases, with 7 bases between them. Germline V lookup: CDR1 SGHAT, CDR2 FQNNGV. The CDR3 protein is CASSLTGTYNSPLHF. DNA for the CDR3: TGTGCCAGCAGCTTAACAGGGACCTATAATTCACCCCTCCACTTT.

This clonotype was counted many times. The gene calls are TRBV12-3 or TRBV12-4 and TRBJ1-2; D unresolved. V lost 3 bases to trimming and J lost 0 bases, with 8 bases between them. The CDR3 covers 14 residues. In DNA, the CDR3 is TGTGCCAGCAGTTTTACGGCCTCTAACTATGGCTACACCTTC. Translated, it gives CASSFTASNYGYTF.

This clonotype was observed at least ten times. V usage is TRBV10-3 and J usage is TRBJ1-3; D gene unclear. The CDR3 is 13 amino acids. CDR1 and CDR2 (germline): ENHRY, SYGVKD. V shed 3 bases and J shed 0 bases, with 3 bases lying between them. The CDR3 protein is CAISDPSGNTIYF. For the CDR3, the DNA is TGTGCCATCAGTGACCCCTCTGGAAACACCATATATTTT.

The table lists this clonotype with many counts. This chain links TRBV5-6 with TRBJ1-5; perhaps TRBD1 as D (5 bases). The CDR3 length is 16 residues. Trimming took off 2 bases at V and 2 bases at J, with 14 bases between the two ends. The germline CDR1 and CDR2 sequences are SGHDT and YYEEEE. The CDR3 here is CASSFGRGRGNQPQHF. In DNA form, the CDR3 reads TGTGCCAGCAGCTTTGGGCGGGGCAGGGGCAATCAGCCCCAGCATTTT.

Many counts were recorded for this clonotype. V is TRBV29-1 and J is TRBJ2-3; 10 bases align to TRBD1. Trimming removed 2 bases from V and 4 bases from J; junction bases left unmatched: 6. CDR1 is SQVTM and CDR2 is ANQGSEA in the germline V gene. The CDR3 sequence is 15 residues long. CDR3 sequence (DNA): TGCAGCGTTGAAAGACAGGGGGCGGGAGCAGATACGCAGTATTTT. Translating it yields CSVERQGAGADTQYF.

J is TRBJ2-1 and V is TRBV3-1; weak D call: TRBD1 (5 bases). Germline V gene data show CDR1 as LGHDT and CDR2 as YNNKEL (reference sequence). Trimming took off 1 base at V and 6 bases at J, with 7 bases between the two ends. CDR3 length equals 13 residues. CDR3 loop: CASSQGQSNEQFF. As DNA, the CDR3 is TGTGCCAGCAGCCAAGGACAGAGCAATGAGCAGTTCTTC.

This clonotype was recorded at least ten times. V is TRBV20-1 and J is TRBJ1-6; a weak D match, TRBD1 (5 bases). CDR3 length: 16 residues. In germline, CDR1 is DFQATT, CDR2 SNEGSKA (reference sequence). The V end was cut by 2 bases, the J end by 12 bases, with 23 bases between. DNA of the CDR3: TGCAGTGCTAGATCGGGCCCGGGGCAGGGAGGAGGACCCCTCCACTTT. Amino acids: CSARSGPGQGGGPLHF.

This clonotype was seen at least ten times. V is TRBV20-1 and J is TRBJ2-2; TRBD1 aligns across 8 bases. Trimming at V came to 2 bases and at J to 9 bases, leaving 5 bases not matched to a gene. CDR1 is DFQATT, CDR2 SNEGSKA, per germline (reference sequence). This CDR3 comprises 13 residues. In nucleotides, the CDR3 is TGCAGTGCTAGACAGGGGGCCTCTTGGGAGCTGTTTTTT. The encoded protein is CSARQGASWELFF.

Ten or more counts support this clonotype. The CDR3 here is CASSLASVGDRAKNIQYF. CDR3 coding DNA: TGTGCCAGCAGCTTAGCGAGTGTCGGGGACAGAGCCAAAAACATTCAGTACTTC. The V and J genes are TRBV7-9 and TRBJ2-4, with 7 bases lining up with TRBD1. Germline CDR1 and CDR2: SEHNR and FQNEAQ (reference sequence). This CDR3 comprises 18 residues. V was pared by 0 bases and J by 0 bases, with 8 bases of the junction left unmatched.

This clonotype was counted at least ten times. The V call is TRBV29-1, the J call TRBJ2-5; the match to TRBD1 covers 9 bases. The CDR3 is 13 residues long. The trim removed 6 bases at V and 2 bases at J, leaving 4 bases unmatched. CDR1 is SQVTM and CDR2 is ANQGSEA in the germline V gene. The CDR3 sequence is CSVAGTGQETQYF. The CDR3 DNA is TGCAGCGTAGCTGGGACAGGGCAAGAGACCCAGTACTTC.

This clonotype was seen repeatedly, ten times or more. This chain links TRBV20-1 with TRBJ2-3; D uncertain. The CDR3 has 16 residues. Germline assignment: CDR1 DFQATT and CDR2 SNEGSKA (reference sequence). V gave up 4 bases and J gave up 0 bases, with 17 bases separating them. In nucleotides, the CDR3 is TGCAGTGCTATAGTAATTCCGGGTTTGAGCACAGATACGCAGTATTTT. Translation gives CSAIVIPGLSTDTQYF.

This clonotype showed up many times. The chain is built from TRBV21-1 and TRBJ1-1; TRBD1 is taken as the D call from the table, unchecked against the DNA. TRBV21-1 is tagged as a pseudogene. CDR3 length equals 15 residues. CDR3 residues: CASSKVQGPNTEAFF. The DNA of the CDR3 is TGTGCCAGCAGCAAAGTCCAGGGGCCGAACACTGAAGCTTTCTTT.

The table lists this clonotype with many counts. The V and J genes are TRBV6-1 and TRBJ2-7, with TRBD2 identical over 7 bases. Germline lookup yields CDR1 MNHNS and CDR2 SASEGT. J gave up 0 bases and V 2 bases, and 4 bases lay outside the gene matches. The length of the CDR3 is 15 residues. The CDR3 DNA sequence: TGTGCCAGCAGTGAACTGGCTAGCGGCTCCTACGAGCAGTACTTC. Its translation is CASSELASGSYEQYF.

This clonotype was seen many times. The chain carries TRBV15 and TRBJ1-1, with TRBD1 identical over 8 bases. Per the germline V gene, CDR1 is LNHNV and CDR2 is YYDKDF (reference sequence). The CDR3 contains 14 residues. V was clipped by 2 bases and J by 6 bases; unmatched bases: 5. The CDR3 coding sequence is TGTGCCACCAGCAGATCCCGGACAGGGTCTGAAGCTTTCTTT. Protein sequence: CATSRSRTGSEAFF.

This clonotype was detected ten times or more. The chain uses TRBV4-2 and TRBJ1-6; D possibly corresponds to TRBD1 (6 bases). The CDR3 runs 15 residues. Trimming left V 5 bases short and J 7 bases short, with 15 bases between. Germline loops: CDR1 LGHNA, CDR2 YNFKEQ. The CDR3 sequence: CASSAEGQGNSPLHF. DNA for the CDR3: TGTGCCAGCAGCGCCGAGGGGCAGGGGAATTCACCCCTCCACTTT.

The table lists this clonotype with many counts. The J gene is TRBJ2-1, the V gene TRBV3-1; 11 bases are shared with TRBD2. The CDR3 loop spans 15 amino acids. Germline V gives CDR1 LGHDT, CDR2 YNNKEL (reference sequence). Trimming at V came to 4 bases and at J to 4 bases, leaving 3 bases not matched to a gene. The CDR3 DNA reads as TGTGCCAGCAGCCCGACTAGCGGGGTTTACAATGAGCAGTTCTTC. This codes for CASSPTSGVYNEQFF.